This T cell receptor (beta chain) is drawn from a study of blood T cell repertoires in COVID-19. The wider study: Material from acute and convalescent COVID-19 was sourced from the United States, Italy and Spain. The cDNA or gDNA used as material had been derived from T cells, B-cell-depleted T cells, or PBMCs.

As processed by the authors: Quantification of nucleated cells was approximated via reference gene primer amplification. Libraries were prepared by immunoSEQ multiplex PCR; TCRdb keeps only in-frame clonotypes and omits some of them. The DNA gave D and trimming, while V, J and clone size come from that table. The sample records around 32,000 clones, approximately 95% being singletons. The sample was peripheral blood. The origin of this receptor is a male donor with active COVID-19.

The CDR3, as DNA: TGTGCCAGCAGTTTCGACAGGGCCTACGAGCAGTACTTC. Amino acids: CASSFDRAYEQYF. This sequence joins TRBV6-5 and TRBJ2-7, with 7 bases lining up with TRBD1. Germline loops: CDR1 MNHEY, CDR2 SVGAGI. Unmatched junction bases numbered 2, after V lost 4 bases and J lost 2 bases. CDR3 length: 13 residues.